This TCR beta chain was sequenced during a study of T cells after yellow fever vaccination. General study findings and limits: From the bulk population, abundant clonotypes could contaminate and appear within FACS-sorted repertoires.

From the 5' RACE reads, TCRdb called clonotypes with MiXCR, one entry per CDR3 protein. Among about 160,000 distinct CDR3 sequences listed, 6% to 7.5% were seen once. The CDR3 is 11 residues long. V was clipped by 6 bases and J by 9 bases, with 6 bases between them. A few counts support this clonotype. The antigen is unknown. This clonotype was obtained from a young man who received the YFV17D yellow fever vaccine. The sample was CD4+ T cells sorted from PBMCs, taken 5 days after the first yellow fever vaccination. This chain uses TRBV12-3 or TRBV12-4 with TRBJ1-6; D not certain. CDR3 residues: CASRQSSPLHF. Written as DNA, the CDR3 is TGTGCCAGCAGACAGAGTTCACCCCTCCACTTT.